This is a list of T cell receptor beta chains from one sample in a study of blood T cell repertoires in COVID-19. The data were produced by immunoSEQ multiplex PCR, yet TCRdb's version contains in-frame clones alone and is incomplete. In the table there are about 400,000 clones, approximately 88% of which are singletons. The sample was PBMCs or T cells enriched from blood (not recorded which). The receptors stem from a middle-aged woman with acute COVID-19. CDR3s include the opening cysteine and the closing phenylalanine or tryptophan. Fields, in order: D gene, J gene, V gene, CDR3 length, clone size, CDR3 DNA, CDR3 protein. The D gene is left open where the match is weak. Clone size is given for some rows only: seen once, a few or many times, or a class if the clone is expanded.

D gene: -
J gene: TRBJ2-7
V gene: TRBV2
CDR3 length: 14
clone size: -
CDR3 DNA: TGTGCCAGCAGTGCAGACAGGTTCCCCTACGAGCAGTACTTC
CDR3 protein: CASSADRFPYEQYF

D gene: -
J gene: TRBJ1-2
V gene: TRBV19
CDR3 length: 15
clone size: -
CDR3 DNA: TGTGCCAGTAGTACCCAGGGGTACGTAGCCTATGGCTACACCTTC
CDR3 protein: CASSTQGYVAYGYTF

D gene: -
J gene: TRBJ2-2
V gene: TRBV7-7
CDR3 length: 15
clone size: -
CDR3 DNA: TGTGCCAGCAGCTTATTCCAGGGACACCGCGGGGAGCTGTTTTTT
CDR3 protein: CASSLFQGHRGELFF

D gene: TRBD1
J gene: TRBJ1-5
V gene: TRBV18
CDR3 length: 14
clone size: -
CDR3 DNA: TGTGCCAGCTCACCGGCAGGGGGATATCAGCCCCAGCATTTT
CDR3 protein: CASSPAGGYQPQHF

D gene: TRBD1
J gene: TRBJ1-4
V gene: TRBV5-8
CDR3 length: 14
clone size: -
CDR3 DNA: TGTGCCAGCAGCCTGGGACAGGGTGGAGAAAAACTGTTTTTT
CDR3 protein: CASSLGQGGEKLFF

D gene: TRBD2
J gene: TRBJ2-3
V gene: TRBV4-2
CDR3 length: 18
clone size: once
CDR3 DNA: TGTGCCAGCAGCCAAGTTTCCCCCAGCGGGGGGGCCCCAGATACGCAGTATTTT
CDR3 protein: CASSQVSPSGGAPDTQYF

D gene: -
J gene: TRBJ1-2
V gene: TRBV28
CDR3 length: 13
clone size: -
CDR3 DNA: TGTGCCAGCAGTCCCGGGACAAATTATGGCTACACCTTC
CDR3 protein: CASSPGTNYGYTF

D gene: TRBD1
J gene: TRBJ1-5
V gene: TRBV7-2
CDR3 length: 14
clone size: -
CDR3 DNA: TGTGCCAGCAGCCTCGGACAGGGCAATCAGCCCCAGCATTTT
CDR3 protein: CASSLGQGNQPQHF

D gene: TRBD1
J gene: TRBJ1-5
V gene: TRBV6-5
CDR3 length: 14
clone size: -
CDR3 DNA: TGTGCCAGCATCCGGGACAGGGGCAATCAGCCCCAGCATTTT
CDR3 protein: CASIRDRGNQPQHF

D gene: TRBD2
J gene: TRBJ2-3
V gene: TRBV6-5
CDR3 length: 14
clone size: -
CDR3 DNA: TGTGCCAGCAGAGTAGCGGGGGTCACAGATACGCAGTATTTT
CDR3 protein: CASRVAGVTDTQYF

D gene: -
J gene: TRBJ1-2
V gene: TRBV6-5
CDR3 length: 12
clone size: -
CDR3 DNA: TGTGCCAGCAGTTCAGGGAATTTTGGCTACACCTTC
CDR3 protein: CASSSGNFGYTF

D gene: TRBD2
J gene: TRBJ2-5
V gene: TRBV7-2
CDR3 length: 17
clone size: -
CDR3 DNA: TGTGCCAGCAGCTCCCTGACCTCAGGACTAGCGGGGGGGACCCAGTACTTC
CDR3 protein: CASSSLTSGLAGGTQYF

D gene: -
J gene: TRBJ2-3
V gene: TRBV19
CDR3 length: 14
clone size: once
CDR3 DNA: TGTGCCAGTAGTGGGCAGATTAATACAGATACGCAGTATTTT
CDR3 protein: CASSGQINTDTQYF

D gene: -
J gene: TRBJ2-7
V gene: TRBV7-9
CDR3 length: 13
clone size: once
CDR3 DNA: TGTGCCAGCAGCCCGACAGCCTCTTACGAGCAGTACTTC
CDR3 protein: CASSPTASYEQYF

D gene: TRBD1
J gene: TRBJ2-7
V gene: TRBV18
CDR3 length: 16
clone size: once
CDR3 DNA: TGTGCCAGCTCTCTGCGGCAGGGGGCAAACACCTACGAGCAGTACTTC
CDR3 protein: CASSLRQGANTYEQYF

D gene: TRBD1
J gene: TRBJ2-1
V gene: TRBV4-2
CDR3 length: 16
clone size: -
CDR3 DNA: TGTGCCAGCAGCCATGAATCGCGGACAGGGAAAGGTGAGCAGTTCTTC
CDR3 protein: CASSHESRTGKGEQFF

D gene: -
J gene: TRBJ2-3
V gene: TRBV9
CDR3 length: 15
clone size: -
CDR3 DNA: TGTGCCAGCAGCGTTAACTACCTTAGCACAGATACGCAGTATTTT
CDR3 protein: CASSVNYLSTDTQYF

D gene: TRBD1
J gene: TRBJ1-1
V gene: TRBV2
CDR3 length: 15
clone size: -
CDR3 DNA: TGTGCCAGCAGGGTAGACAGGGGAGGTAGCACTGAAGCTTTCTTT
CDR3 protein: CASRVDRGGSTEAFF

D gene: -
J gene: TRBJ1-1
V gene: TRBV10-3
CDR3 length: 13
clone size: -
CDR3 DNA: TGTGCCATCACCGACGACAGGAACACTGAAGCTTTCTTT
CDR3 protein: CAITDDRNTEAFF

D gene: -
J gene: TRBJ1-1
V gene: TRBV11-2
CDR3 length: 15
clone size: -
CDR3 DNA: TGTGCCAGCAGCACCACAGGGACGATGAGTACTGAAGCTTTCTTT
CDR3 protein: CASSTTGTMSTEAFF

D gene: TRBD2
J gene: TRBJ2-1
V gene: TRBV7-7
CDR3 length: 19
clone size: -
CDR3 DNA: TGTGCCAGCAGTTCTGGGACTAGCGGGGGGATGAGCTCCTACAATGAGCAGTTCTTC
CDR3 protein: CASSSGTSGGMSSYNEQFF

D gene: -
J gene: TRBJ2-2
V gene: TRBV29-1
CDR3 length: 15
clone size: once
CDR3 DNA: TGCAGCGTTGAAGATCTTGGCGGGAACACCGGGGAGCTGTTTTTT
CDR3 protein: CSVEDLGGNTGELFF

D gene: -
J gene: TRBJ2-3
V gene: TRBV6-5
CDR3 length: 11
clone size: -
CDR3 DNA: TGTGCCAGCATGCAGGTAGATACGCAGTATTTT
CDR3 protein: CASMQVDTQYF

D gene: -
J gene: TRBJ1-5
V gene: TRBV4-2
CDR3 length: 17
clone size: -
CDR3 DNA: TGTGCCAGCAGCCAAGAAGGAGGAGTGGATAGCAATCAGCCCCAGCATTTT
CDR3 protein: CASSQEGGVDSNQPQHF

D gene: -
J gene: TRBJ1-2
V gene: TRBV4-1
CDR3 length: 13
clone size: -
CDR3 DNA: TGCGCCAGCAGCCAAAGGCGCGGGGGTGGCTACACCTTC
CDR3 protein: CASSQRRGGGYTF

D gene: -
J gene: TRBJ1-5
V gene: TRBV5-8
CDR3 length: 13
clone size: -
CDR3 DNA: TGTGCCAGCAGCTTGAACGGTAATCAGCCCCAGCATTTT
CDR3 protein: CASSLNGNQPQHF

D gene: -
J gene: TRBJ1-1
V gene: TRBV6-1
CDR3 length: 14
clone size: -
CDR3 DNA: TGTGCCAGCAGTGAAACGAGGGTTGGCACTGAAGCTTTCTTT
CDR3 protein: CASSETRVGTEAFF

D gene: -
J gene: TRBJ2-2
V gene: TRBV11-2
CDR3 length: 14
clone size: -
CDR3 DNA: TGTGCCAGCAGCGTGGAACTAAATATCGGGGAGCTGTTTTTT
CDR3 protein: CASSVELNIGELFF

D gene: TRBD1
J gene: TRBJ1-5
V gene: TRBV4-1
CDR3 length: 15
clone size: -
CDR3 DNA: TGCGCCAGCAGCCAACACCAGGGGGCGAATCAGCCCCAGCATTTT
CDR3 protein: CASSQHQGANQPQHF

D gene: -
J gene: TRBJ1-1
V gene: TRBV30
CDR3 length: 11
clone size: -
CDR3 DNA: TGTGCCGGGTGGACTTACTCTGAAGCTTTCTTT
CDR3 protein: CAGWTYSEAFF

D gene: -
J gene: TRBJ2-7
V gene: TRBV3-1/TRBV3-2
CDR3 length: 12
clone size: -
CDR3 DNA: TGTGCCAGCAGCCAAGGACTCTACGAGCAGTACTTC
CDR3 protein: CASSQGLYEQYF

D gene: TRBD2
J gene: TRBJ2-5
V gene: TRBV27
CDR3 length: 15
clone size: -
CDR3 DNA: TGTGCCAGCAGTTTTGAGCGGGGGGCCCGGGAGACCCAGTACTTC
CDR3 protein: CASSFERGARETQYF

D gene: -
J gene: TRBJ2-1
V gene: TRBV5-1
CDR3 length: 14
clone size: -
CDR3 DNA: TGCGCCAGCAGCACGCCGGACTTCTACAATGAGCAGTTCTTC
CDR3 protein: CASSTPDFYNEQFF

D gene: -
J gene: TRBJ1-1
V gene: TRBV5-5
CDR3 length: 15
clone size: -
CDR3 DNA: TGTGCCAGCAGCTTGGCCGACAGCGGGGTCACTGAAGCTTTCTTT
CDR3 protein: CASSLADSGVTEAFF

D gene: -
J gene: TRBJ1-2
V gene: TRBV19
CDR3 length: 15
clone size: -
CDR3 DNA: TGTGCCAGTCAAAGACTAAACGACGGCGGGAATGGCTACACCTTC
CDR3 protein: CASQRLNDGGNGYTF

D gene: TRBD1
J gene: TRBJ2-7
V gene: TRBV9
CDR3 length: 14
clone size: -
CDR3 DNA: TGTGCCAGCAGCGTGGACAGGGGGTCAGGAGAGCAGTACTTC
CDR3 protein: CASSVDRGSGEQYF

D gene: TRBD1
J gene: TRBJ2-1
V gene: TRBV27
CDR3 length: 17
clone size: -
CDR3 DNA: TGTGCCAGCAGTCCCGCTTCCGGGACAGGGGCCTACAATGAGCAGTTCTTC
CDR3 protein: CASSPASGTGAYNEQFF

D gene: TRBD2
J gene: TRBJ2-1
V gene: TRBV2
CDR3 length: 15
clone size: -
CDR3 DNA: TGTGCCAGCAGTGGGACTAGCGGTCGAAGCAATGAGCAGTTCTTC
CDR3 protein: CASSGTSGRSNEQFF

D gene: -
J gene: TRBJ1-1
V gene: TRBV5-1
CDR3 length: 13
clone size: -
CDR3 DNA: TGCGCCAGCAGCTTGGCGGGGGACACTGAAGCTTTCTTT
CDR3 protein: CASSLAGDTEAFF

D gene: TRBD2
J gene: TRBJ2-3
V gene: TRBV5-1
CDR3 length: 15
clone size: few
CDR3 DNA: TGCGCCAGCAGCCGCACAGCGGGGTTGACAGATACGCAGTATTTT
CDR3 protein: CASSRTAGLTDTQYF

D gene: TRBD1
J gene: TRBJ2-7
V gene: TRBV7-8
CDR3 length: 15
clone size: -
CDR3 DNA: TGTGCCAGCAGCTTAGGAGACAGGGTTGCCTACGAGCAGTACTTC
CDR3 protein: CASSLGDRVAYEQYF

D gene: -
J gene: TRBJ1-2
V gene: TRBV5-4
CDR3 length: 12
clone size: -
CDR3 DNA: TGTGCCAGCGTCTCGGCAGGGGAGGGCTACACCTTC
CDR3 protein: CASVSAGEGYTF

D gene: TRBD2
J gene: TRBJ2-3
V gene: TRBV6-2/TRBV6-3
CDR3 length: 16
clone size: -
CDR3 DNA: TGTGCCAGCAGTTACACGACGGGGGGGCAAAGGGATACGCAGTATTTT
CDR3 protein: CASSYTTGGQRDTQYF

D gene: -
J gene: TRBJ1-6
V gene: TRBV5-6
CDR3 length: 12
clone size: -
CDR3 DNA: TGTGCCAGCAGCGTGGGGGGGCAACCCCTCCACTTT
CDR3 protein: CASSVGGQPLHF

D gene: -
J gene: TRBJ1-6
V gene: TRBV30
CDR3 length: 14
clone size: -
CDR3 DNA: TGTGCCTGGAGCTTCGACAGGCAAAATTCACCCCTCCACTTT
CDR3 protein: CAWSFDRQNSPLHF